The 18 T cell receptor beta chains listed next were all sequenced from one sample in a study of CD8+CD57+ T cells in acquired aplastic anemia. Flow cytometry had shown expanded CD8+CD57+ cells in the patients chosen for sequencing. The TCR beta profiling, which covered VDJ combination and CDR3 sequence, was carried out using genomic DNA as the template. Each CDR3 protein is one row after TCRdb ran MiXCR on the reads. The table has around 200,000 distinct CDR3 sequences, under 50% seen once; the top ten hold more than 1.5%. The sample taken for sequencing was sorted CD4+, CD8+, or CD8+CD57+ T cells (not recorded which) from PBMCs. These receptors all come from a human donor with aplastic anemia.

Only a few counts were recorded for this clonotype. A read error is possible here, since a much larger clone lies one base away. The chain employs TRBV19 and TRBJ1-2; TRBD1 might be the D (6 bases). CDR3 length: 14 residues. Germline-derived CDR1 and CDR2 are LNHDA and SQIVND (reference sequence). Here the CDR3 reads CASSTLQGNYGCTF. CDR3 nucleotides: TGTGCCAGTAGTACTCTACAGGGTAACTATGGCTGCACCTTC.

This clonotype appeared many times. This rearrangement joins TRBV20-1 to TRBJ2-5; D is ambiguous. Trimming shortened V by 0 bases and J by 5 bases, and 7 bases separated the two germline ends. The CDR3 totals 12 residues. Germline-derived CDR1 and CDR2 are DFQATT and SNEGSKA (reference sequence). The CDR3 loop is CSARDEIETQYF. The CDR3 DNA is TGCAGTGCTAGAGATGAAATCGAGACCCAGTACTTC.

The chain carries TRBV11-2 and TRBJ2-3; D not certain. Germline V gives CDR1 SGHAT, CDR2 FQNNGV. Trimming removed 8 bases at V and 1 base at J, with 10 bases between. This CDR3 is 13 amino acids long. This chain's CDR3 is CASAVVGTDTQYF. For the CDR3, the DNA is TGTGCCAGCGCGGTCGTCGGCACAGATACGCAGTATTTT.

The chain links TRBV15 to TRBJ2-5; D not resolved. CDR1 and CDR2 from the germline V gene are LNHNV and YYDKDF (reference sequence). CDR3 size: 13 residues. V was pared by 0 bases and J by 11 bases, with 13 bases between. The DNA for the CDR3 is TGTGCCACCAGCAGAGATTTTCGTCAGGAGCAGTACTTC. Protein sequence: CATSRDFRQEQYF. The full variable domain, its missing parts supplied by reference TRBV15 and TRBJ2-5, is DAMVIQNPRYQVTQFGKPVTLSCSQTLNHNVMYWYQQKSSQAPKLLFHYYDKDFNNEADTPDNFQSRRPNTSFCFLDIRSPGLGDTAMYLCATSRDFRQEQYFGPGTRLLVL.

CDR3 residues: CATSRAGGDYEQYF. CDR3 bases: TGTGCCACCAGCAGAGCGGGGGGAGACTACGAGCAGTACTTC. The rearrangement joins TRBV15 to TRBJ2-7; 7 bases agree with TRBD2. The V and J ends lost 1 base and 3 bases, in that order; junction bases with no gene match: 3. Germline CDR1 is LNHNV and CDR2 is YYDKDF (reference sequence). CDR3 length equals 14 residues.

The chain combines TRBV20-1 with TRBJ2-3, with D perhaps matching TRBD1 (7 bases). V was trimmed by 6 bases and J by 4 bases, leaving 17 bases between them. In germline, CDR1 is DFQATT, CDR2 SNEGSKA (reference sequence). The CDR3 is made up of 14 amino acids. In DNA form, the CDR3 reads TGCAGTGCCCCGTTTCAGGGGGAGGCAGATACGCAGTATTTT. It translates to CSAPFQGEADTQYF.

The CDR3 protein is CASQEGGEQFF. The CDR3 bases are TGTGCCAGCCAGGAGGGCGGTGAGCAGTTCTTC. The chain has TRBV7-9 and TRBJ2-1; D possibly corresponds to TRBD2 (6 bases). V was clipped by 8 bases and J by 9 bases, with 11 bases between them. CDR1 and CDR2 (germline): SEHNR, FQNEAQ (reference sequence). This CDR3 is built from 11 residues.

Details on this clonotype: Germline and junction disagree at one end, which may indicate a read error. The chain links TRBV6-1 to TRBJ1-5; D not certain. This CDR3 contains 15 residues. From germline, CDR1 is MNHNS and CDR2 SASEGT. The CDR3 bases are TGTGCCGGCAGTGGAGGAGCCGGGAGGAATCAGCCCCAGCATTTT. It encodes CAGSGGAGRNQPQHF.

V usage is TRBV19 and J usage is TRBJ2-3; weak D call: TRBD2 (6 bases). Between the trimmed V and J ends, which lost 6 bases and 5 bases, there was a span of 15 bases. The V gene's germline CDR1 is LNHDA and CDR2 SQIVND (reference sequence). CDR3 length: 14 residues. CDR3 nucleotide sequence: TGTGCCAGTAGATCGGTGGGAGGTATAGATACGCAGTATTTT. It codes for CASRSVGGIDTQYF.

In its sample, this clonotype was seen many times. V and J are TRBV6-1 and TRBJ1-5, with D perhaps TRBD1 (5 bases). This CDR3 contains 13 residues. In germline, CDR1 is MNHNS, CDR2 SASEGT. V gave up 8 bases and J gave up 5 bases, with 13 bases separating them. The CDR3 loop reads CASVSQGHQPQHF. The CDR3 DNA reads TGTGCCAGCGTCTCGCAGGGCCATCAGCCCCAGCATTTT.

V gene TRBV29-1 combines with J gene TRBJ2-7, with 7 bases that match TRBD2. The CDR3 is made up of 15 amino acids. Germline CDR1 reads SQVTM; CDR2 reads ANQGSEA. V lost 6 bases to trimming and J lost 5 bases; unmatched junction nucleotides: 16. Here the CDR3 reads CSVEGGRGTYNEQYF. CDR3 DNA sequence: TGCAGCGTAGAGGGCGGGAGAGGTACCTACAACGAGCAGTACTTC.

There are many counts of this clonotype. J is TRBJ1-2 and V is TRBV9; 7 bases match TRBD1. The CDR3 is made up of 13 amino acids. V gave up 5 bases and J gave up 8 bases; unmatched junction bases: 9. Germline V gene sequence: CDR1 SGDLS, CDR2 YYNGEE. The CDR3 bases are TGTGCCAGCAGTGCTCTAGGGGGCTACGGCTACACCTTC. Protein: CASSALGGYGYTF.

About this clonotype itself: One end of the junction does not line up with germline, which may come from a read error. In DNA form, the CDR3 reads TGTGCCAGCAGCAGAGGTGCCCCCTATGACTACACCTTC. Amino acid sequence: CASSRGAPYDYTF. The genes are TRBV7-8 and TRBJ1-2; D unclear. The CDR3 contains 13 residues. Germline CDR1 is SGHVS and CDR2 is FQNEAQ.

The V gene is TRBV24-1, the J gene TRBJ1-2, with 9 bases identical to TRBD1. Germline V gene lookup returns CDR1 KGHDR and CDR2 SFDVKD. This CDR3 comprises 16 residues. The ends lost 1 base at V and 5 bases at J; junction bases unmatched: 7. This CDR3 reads CATSDFRDREGYGYTF. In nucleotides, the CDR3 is TGTGCCACCAGTGATTTTAGGGACAGGGAGGGATATGGCTACACCTTC.

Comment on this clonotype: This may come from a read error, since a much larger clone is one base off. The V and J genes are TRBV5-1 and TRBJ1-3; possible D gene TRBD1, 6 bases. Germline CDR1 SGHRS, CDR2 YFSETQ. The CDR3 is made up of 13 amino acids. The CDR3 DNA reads TGCGCCAGCAACGCGGACAGAGGAAGCACCATATATTTT. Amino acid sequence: CASNADRGSTIYF.

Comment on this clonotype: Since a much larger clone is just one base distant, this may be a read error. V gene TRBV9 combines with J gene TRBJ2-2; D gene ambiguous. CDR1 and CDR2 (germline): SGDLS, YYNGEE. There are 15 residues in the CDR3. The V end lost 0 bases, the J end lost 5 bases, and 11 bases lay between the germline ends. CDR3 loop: CASSVEITGTGELFF. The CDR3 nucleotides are TGTGCCAGCAGCGTAGAGATTACCGGGACCGGGGAGCTGTTTTTT.

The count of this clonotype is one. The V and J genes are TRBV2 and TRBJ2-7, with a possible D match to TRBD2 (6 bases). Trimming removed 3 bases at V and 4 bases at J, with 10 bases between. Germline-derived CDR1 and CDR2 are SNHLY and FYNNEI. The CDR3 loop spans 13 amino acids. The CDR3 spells CASSEVGRYEQYF. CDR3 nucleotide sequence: TGTGCCAGCAGTGAGGTGGGGAGGTACGAGCAGTACTTC.

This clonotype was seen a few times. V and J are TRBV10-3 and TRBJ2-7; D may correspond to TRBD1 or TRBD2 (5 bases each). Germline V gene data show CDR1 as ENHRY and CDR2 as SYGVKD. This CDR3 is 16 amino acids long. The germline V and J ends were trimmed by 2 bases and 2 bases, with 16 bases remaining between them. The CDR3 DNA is TGTGCCATCAGTGAGATGTGGGGGAATCCCCCCTACGAGCAGTACTTC. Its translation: CAISEMWGNPPYEQYF.